These 2 T cell receptor beta chains came from one sample sequenced in a study of cytomegalovirus exposure and HLA in healthy donors. The PCR was carried out with 60 Vbeta primers and 13 Jbeta primers. The method was immunoSEQ multiplex PCR; TCRdb's version includes in-frame clones alone and lacks a portion of them. The profile shows approximately 89,000 clones, 85% of them singletons. The source material was PBMCs. The origin of the receptors is a man aged 35 to 55 in good health and CMV-seropositive.

This clone occurred once. The rearrangement uses TRBV6-4 and TRBJ2-5; a weak D match, TRBD2 (6 bases). The CDR3 is 12 amino acids. With 6 bases removed from V and 2 bases from J, the gap between germline ends came to 7 bases. Germline CDR1 reads MRHNA; CDR2 reads SNTAGT. The CDR3, as DNA: TGTGCCAGCAGGGCGGGACAAGAGACCCAGTACTTC. Translation: CASRAGQETQYF.

The chain couples TRBV19 to TRBJ1-1; D is uncertain. Germline lookup yields CDR1 LNHDA and CDR2 SQIVND (reference sequence). The CDR3 is 15 residues long. V lost 3 bases and J lost 2, with 13 bases in between. The CDR3 region has the DNA TGTGCCAGTAGTATTGGAGCTCATACTAACACTGAAGCTTTCTTT. Protein sequence: CASSIGAHTNTEAFF.